This T cell receptor beta chain comes out of a study of cytomegalovirus exposure and HLA in healthy donors. General study findings and limits: Later work associated fewer than 20,000 TCR beta sequences with HLA alleles at 0.05 false discovery rate.

Healthy bone marrow donors made up the donor group. Comment on this clone: The antigen remains unidentified.

The CDR3 contains 15 residues. V shed 3 bases and J 2 bases; nucleotides not matched to a gene: 6. Germline V CDR1 and CDR2: SGDLS, YYNGEE. PCR involved 60 Vbeta and 13 Jbeta primers. Assay: immunoSEQ multiplex PCR; the TCRdb copy retains only in-frame clones and omits some. The sample holds some 93,000 clones; 82% are singletons and the top ten take 3.8%. This chain links TRBV9 with TRBJ2-7; 9 nucleotides line up with TRBD1. The specimen sequenced was PBMCs. The TCR was taken from a man aged 50 or older in good health and CMV-seronegative. Here the CDR3 reads CASSATGGAAYEQYF. The CDR3 DNA reads as TGTGCCAGCAGCGCGACAGGGGGTGCGGCCTACGAGCAGTACTTC.